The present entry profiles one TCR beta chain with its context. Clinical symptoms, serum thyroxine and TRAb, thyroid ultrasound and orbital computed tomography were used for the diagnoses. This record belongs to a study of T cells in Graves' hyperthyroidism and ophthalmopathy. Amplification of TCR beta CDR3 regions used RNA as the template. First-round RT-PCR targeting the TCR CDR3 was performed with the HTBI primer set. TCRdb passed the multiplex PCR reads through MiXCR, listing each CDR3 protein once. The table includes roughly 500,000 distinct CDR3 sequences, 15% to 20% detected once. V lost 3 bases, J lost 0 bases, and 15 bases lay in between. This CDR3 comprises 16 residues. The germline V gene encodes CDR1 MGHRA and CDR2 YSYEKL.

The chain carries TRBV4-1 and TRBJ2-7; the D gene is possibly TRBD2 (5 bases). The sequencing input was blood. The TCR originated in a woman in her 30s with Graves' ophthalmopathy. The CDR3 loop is CASSHSPEGHSYEQYF. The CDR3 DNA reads TGCGCCAGCAGCCACTCTCCAGAGGGCCACTCCTACGAGCAGTACTTC.